This passage covers 5 T cell receptor beta chains from one sample sequenced in a study of blood T cell repertoires in COVID-19. TCRdb keeps only in-frame clones here, not all; method: immunoSEQ multiplex PCR. The sample yields 200,000 to 250,000 clones, 82% seen once. Sample: peripheral blood. Receptor source: a woman of 80 years or more with acute or convalescent COVID-19.

This clone was observed a few times. V gene TRBV25-1 combines with J gene TRBJ1-2; TRBD1 matches at 9 bases. The CDR3 loop spans 14 amino acids. CDR1 is MGHDK and CDR2 is SYGVNS in the germline V gene. V lost 5 bases, J lost 8 bases, and 9 bases stayed unmatched. CDR3 protein: CASSMRGQGRGYTF. The CDR3, as DNA: TGTGCCAGCAGTATGAGGGGACAGGGCCGCGGCTACACCTTC.

V gene TRBV4-2 combines with J gene TRBJ1-6, with D perhaps matching TRBD1 (5 bases). Trimming pared 1 base from V and 11 bases from J, leaving 12 bases between. The CDR3 totals 14 residues. Germline loops: CDR1 LGHNA, CDR2 YNFKEQ. DNA of the CDR3: TGTGCCAGCAGCCAAGTTGGCTCGGGGGCACCCCTCCACTTT. Protein product: CASSQVGSGAPLHF.

This clone turned up a few times. This chain connects TRBV12-3 or TRBV12-4 to TRBJ2-7; D remains ambiguous. The CDR3 totals 12 residues. V dropped 5 bases and J dropped 6 bases, with 11 bases sitting between them. CDR3 amino acids: CASSRSFLEQYF. Written as DNA, the CDR3 is TGTGCCAGCAGTCGCAGTTTTCTCGAGCAGTACTTC.

The chain has TRBV6-5 and TRBJ1-2; TRBD1 matches at 10 bases. Germline CDR1 and CDR2: MNHEY and SVGAGI. Unmatched junction bases numbered 11, after V lost 7 bases and J lost 6 bases. The CDR3 consists of 15 residues. This CDR3 reads CASKGTRDRGNGYTF. CDR3 bases: TGTGCCAGCAAGGGGACCCGGGACAGGGGCAATGGCTACACCTTC.

The chain couples TRBV20-1 to TRBJ2-2, with 7 bases aligning to TRBD1. CDR1 is DFQATT, CDR2 SNEGSKA, per germline (reference sequence). V lost 3 bases, J lost 5 bases, and 12 bases stayed unmatched. The CDR3 runs to 16 residues. CDR3 residues: CSASLGGAPTTGELFF. CDR3 coding DNA: TGCAGTGCTAGTTTAGGGGGCGCCCCGACGACCGGGGAGCTGTTTTTT.